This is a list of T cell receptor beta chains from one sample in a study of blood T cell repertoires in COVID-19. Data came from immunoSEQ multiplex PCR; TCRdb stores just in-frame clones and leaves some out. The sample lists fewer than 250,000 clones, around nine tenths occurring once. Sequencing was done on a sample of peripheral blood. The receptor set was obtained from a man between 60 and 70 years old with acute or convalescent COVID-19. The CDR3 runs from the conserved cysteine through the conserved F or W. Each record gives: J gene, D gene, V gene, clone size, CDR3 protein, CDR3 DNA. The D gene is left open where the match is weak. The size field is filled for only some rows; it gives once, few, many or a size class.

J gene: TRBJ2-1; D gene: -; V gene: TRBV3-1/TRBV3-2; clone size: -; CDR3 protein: CASSPTSPWEQFF; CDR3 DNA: TGTGCCAGCAGCCCTACTAGCCCCTGGGAGCAGTTCTTC
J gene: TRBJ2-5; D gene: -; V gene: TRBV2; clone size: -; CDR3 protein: CASSEGGGGQQETQYF; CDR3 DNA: TGTGCCAGCAGTGAAGGAGGCGGGGGACAACAAGAGACCCAGTACTTC
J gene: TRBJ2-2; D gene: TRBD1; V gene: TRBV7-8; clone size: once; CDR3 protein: CASSLALAGGLRNTGELFF; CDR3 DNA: TGTGCCAGCAGCTTAGCTCTGGCAGGGGGCTTGAGGAACACCGGGGAGCTGTTTTTT
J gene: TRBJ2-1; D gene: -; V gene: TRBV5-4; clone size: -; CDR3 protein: CASRPEATGSEQFF; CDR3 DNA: TGTGCCAGCAGGCCCGAGGCTACAGGGAGTGAGCAGTTCTTC
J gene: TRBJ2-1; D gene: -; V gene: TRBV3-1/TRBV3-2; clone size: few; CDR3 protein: CASSPLGQKNNEQFF; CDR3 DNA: TGTGCCAGCAGCCCCCTAGGACAGAAAAACAATGAGCAGTTCTTC
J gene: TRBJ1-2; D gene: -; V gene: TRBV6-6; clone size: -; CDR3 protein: CASSVIDLAGDGYTF; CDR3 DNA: TGTGCCAGCAGTGTCATTGACCTCGCGGGGGATGGCTACACCTTC
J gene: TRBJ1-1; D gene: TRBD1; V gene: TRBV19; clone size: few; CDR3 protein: CASSTRRQGRAEAFF; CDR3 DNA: TGTGCCAGTAGTACCCGCCGACAGGGAAGGGCTGAAGCTTTCTTT
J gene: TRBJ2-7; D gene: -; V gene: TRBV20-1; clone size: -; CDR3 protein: CSAGGSYEQYF; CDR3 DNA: TGCAGTGCTGGGGGGTCCTACGAGCAGTACTTC
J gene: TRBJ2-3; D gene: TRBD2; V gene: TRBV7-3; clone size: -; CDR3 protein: CASSFASGGTDTQYF; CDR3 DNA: TGTGCCAGCAGCTTCGCTAGCGGGGGGACAGATACGCAGTATTTT
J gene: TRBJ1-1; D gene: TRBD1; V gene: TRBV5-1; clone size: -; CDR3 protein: CASSLTGTGGAGTEAFF; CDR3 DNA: TGCGCCAGCAGCTTGACCGGGACAGGGGGCGCGGGAACTGAAGCTTTCTTT
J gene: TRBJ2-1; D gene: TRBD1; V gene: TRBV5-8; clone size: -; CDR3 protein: CASSPGTGTRNNEQFF; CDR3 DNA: TGTGCCAGCAGCCCCGGGACAGGGACTCGAAACAATGAGCAGTTCTTC
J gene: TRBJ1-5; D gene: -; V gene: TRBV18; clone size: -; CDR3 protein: CASSKETRSNQPQHF; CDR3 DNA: TGTGCCAGCTCAAAAGAGACACGTAGCAATCAGCCCCAGCATTTT
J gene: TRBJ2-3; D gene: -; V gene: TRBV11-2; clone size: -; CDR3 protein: CASRVRAGADTQYF; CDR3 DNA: TGTGCCAGCAGGGTCCGCGCGGGGGCGGATACGCAGTATTTT
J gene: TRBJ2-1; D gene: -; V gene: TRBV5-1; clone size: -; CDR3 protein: CASSLQGGASYNEQFF; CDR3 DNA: TGCGCCAGCAGCTTGCAAGGGGGGGCCTCCTACAATGAGCAGTTCTTC
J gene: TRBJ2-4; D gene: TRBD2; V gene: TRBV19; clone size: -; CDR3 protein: CASSTTSGTFGNIQYF; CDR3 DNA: TGTGCCAGTAGTACTACTAGCGGGACGTTTGGAAACATTCAGTACTTC
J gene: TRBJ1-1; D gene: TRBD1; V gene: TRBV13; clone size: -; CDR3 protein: CASSGLGQGTGPEAFF; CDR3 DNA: TGTGCCAGCAGCGGTCTAGGACAGGGTACGGGCCCTGAAGCTTTCTTT
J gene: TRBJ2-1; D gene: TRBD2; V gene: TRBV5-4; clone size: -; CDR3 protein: CASSSPGGFYNEQFF; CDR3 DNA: TGTGCCAGCAGCTCACCGGGGGGGTTCTACAATGAGCAGTTCTTC
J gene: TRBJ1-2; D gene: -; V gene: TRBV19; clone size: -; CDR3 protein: CASTAPAKRPYGYTF; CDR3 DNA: TGTGCCAGTACGGCGCCAGCGAAACGTCCGTATGGCTACACCTTC
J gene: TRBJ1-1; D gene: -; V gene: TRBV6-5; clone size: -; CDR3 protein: CASKGSLGHTEAFF; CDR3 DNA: TGTGCCAGCAAAGGTTCGCTAGGTCACACTGAAGCTTTCTTT
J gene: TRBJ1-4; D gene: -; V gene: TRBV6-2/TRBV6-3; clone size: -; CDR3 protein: CASSYWGEVEKLFF; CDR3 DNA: TGTGCCAGCAGTTACTGGGGAGAGGTTGAAAAACTGTTTTTT
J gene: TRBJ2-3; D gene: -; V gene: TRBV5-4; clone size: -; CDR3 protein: CASTKGSPGGTDTQYF; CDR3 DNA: TGTGCCAGCACCAAAGGTTCCCCGGGGGGCACAGATACGCAGTATTTT
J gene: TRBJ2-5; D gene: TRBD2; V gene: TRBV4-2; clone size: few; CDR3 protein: CASSQDPFGGGETQYF; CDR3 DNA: TGTGCCAGCAGCCAAGACCCTTTTGGGGGGGGAGAGACCCAGTACTTC
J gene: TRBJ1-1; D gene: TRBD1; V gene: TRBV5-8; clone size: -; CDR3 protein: CASSDDRATEAFF; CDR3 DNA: TGTGCCAGCAGCGACGACAGGGCCACTGAAGCTTTCTTT
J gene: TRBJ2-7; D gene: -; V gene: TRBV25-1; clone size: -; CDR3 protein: CASSATASYEQYF; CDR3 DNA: TGTGCCAGCAGTGCAACAGCCTCCTACGAGCAGTACTTC
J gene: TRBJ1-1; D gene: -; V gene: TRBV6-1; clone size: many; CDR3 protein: CASSELQGRTEAFF; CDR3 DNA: TGTGCCAGCAGTGAACTACAGGGTCGCACTGAAGCTTTCTTT
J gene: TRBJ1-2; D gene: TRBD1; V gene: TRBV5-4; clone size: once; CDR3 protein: CASSYPDRAAFGYTF; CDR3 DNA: TGTGCCAGCAGCTACCCGGACAGGGCCGCCTTTGGCTACACCTTC
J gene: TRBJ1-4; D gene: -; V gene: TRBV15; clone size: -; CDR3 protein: CATSRALPSNEKLFF; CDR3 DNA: TGTGCCACCAGCAGGGCCTTGCCATCGAATGAAAAACTGTTTTTT
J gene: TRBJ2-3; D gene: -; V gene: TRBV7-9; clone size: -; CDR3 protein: CASSLGRDMPTDTQYF; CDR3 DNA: TGTGCCAGCAGCTTAGGACGGGACATGCCCACAGATACGCAGTATTTT
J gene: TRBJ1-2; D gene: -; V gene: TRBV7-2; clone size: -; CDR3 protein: CASSLGRQSYGYTF; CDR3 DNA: TGTGCCAGCAGCTTAGGGAGACAGAGCTATGGCTACACCTTC
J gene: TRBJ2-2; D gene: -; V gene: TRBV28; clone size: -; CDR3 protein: CASSSDSLTGELFF; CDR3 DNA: TGTGCCAGCAGTTCGGACAGCCTCACCGGGGAGCTGTTTTTT
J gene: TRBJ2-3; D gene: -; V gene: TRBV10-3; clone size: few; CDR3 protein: CAITGELPDTQYF; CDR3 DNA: TGTGCCATCACTGGGGAGCTTCCAGATACGCAGTATTTT
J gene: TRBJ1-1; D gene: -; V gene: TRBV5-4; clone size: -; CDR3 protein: CASSLTPVNTEAFF; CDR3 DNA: TGTGCCAGCAGCTTAACCCCAGTGAACACTGAAGCTTTCTTT
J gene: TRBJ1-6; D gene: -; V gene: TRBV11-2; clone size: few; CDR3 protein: CASSLEGGINSPLHF; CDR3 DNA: TGTGCCAGCAGCTTAGAAGGAGGGATTAATTCACCCCTCCACTTT